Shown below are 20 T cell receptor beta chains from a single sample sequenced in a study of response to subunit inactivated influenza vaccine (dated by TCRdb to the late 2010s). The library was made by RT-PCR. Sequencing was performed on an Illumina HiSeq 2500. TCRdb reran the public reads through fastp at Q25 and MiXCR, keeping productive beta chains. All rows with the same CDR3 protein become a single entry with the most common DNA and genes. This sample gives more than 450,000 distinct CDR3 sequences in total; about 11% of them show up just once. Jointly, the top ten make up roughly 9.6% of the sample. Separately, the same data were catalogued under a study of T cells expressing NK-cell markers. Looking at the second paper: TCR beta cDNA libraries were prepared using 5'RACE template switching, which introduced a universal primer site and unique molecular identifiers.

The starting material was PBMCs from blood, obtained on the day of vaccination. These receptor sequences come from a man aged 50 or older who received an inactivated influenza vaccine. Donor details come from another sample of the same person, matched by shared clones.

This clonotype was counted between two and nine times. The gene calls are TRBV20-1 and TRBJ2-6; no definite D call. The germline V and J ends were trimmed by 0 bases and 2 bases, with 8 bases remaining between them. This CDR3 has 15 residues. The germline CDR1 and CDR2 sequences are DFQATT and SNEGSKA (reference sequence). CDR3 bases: TGCAGTGCTAGAGATATAGGGCCTGGGGCCAACGTCCTGACTTTC. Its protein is CSARDIGPGANVLTF.

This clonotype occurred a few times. In DNA form, the CDR3 reads TGTGCCAGCAGCCAAGGACTGGGGGAGCTGTTTTTT. Its translation: CASSQGLGELFF. The chain employs TRBV3-1 and TRBJ2-2; D unresolved. The germline V gene has CDR1 LGHDT and CDR2 YNNKEL (reference sequence). The CDR3 spans 12 residues. V dropped 1 base and J dropped 8 bases, with 5 bases sitting between them.

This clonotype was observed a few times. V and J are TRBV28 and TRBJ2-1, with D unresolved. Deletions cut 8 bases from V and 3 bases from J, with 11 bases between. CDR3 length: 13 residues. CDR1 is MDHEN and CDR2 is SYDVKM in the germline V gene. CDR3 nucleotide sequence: TGTGCCAGCCGAATCGGGCGCTACAATGAGCAGTTCTTC. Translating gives CASRIGRYNEQFF.

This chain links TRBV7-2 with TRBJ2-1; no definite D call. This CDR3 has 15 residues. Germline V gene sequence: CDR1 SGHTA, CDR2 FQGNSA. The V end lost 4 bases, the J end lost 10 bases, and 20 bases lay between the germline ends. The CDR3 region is CASSSPPEPPREQFF. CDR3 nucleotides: TGTGCCAGCAGCTCACCCCCCGAGCCACCGAGGGAGCAGTTCTTC.

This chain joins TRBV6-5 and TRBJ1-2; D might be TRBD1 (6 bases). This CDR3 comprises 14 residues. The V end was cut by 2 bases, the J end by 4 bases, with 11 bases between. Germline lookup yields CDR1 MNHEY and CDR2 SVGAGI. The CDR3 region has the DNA TGTGCCAGCAGTTACGACAGGTTTTTCTATGGCTACACCTTC. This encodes CASSYDRFFYGYTF.

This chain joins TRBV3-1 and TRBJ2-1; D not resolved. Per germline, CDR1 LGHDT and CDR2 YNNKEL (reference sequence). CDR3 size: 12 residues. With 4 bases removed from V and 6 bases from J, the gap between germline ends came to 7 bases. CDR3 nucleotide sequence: TGTGCCAGCAGCCGCGAGACCAATGAGCAGTTCTTC. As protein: CASSRETNEQFF.

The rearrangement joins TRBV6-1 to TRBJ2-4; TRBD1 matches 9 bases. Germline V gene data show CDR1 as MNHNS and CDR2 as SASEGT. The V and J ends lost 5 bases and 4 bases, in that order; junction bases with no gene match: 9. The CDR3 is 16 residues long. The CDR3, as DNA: TGTGCCAGCAGTCCTGAGGTGGGGACAGGGAAAAACATTCAGTACTTC. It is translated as CASSPEVGTGKNIQYF.

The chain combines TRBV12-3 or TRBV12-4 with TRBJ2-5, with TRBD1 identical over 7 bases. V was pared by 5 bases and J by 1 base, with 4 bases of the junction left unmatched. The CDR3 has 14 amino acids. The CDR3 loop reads CASSMGQLQETQYF. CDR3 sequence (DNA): TGTGCCAGCAGTATGGGACAGCTCCAAGAGACCCAGTACTTC.

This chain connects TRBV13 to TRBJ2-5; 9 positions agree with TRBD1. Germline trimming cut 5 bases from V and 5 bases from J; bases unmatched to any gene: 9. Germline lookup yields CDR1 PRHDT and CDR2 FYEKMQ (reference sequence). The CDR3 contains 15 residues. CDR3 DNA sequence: TGTGCCAGCAGCCCTACGGAAGACAGGGGGGAGACCCAGTACTTC. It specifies CASSPTEDRGETQYF.

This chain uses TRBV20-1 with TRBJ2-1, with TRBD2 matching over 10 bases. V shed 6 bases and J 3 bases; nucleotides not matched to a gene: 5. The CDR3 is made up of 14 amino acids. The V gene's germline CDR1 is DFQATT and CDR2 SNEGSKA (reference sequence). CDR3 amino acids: CSAPLAGVYNEQFF. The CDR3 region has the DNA TGCAGTGCGCCTCTAGCGGGAGTCTACAATGAGCAGTTCTTC.

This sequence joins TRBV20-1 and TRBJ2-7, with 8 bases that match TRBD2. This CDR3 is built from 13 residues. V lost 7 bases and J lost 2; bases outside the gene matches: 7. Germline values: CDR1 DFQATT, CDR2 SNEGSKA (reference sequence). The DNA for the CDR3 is TGCAGTGTTGAGGCGGGGGGCCCCTACGAGCAGTACTTC. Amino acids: CSVEAGGPYEQYF.

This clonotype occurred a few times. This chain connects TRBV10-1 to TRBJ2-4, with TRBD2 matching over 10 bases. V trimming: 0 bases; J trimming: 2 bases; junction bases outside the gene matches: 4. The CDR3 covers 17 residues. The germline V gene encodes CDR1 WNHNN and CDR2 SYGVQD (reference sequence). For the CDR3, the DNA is TGCGCCAGCAGTGAGTCTCCTAGCGGGGGTTCCAAAAACATTCAGTACTTC. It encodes CASSESPSGGSKNIQYF.

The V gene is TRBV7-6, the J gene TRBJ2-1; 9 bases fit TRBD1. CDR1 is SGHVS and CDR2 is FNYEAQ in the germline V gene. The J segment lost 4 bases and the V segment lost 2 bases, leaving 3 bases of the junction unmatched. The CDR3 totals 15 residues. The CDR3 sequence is CASSLPTGGYNEQFF. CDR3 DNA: TGTGCCAGCAGCTTACCGACAGGGGGTTACAATGAGCAGTTCTTC.

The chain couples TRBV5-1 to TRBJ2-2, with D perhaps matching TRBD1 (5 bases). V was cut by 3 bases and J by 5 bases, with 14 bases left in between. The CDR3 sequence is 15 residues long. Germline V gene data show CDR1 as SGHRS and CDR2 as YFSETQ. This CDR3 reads CASSWTTKGTGELFF. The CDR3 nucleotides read TGCGCCAGCAGCTGGACAACCAAGGGTACCGGGGAGCTGTTTTTT. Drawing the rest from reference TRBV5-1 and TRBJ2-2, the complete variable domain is KAGVTQTPRYLIKTRGQQVTLSCSPISGHRSVSWYQQTPGQGLQFLFEYFSETQRNKGNFPGRFSGRQFSNSRSEMNVSTLELGDSALYLCASSWTTKGTGELFFGEGSRLTVL.

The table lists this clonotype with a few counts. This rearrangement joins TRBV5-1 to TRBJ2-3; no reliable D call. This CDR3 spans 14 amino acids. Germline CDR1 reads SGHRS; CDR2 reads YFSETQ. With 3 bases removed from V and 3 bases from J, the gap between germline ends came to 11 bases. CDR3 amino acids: CASSYPEPTDTQYF. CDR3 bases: TGCGCCAGCAGCTATCCGGAGCCGACAGATACGCAGTATTTT.

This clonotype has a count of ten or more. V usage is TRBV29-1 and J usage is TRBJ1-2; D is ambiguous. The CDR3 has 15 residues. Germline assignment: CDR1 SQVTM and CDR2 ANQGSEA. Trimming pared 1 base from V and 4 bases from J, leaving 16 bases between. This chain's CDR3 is CSVEGGGRQSYGYTF. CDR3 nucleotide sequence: TGCAGCGTTGAAGGGGGTGGACGGCAGAGCTATGGCTACACCTTC.

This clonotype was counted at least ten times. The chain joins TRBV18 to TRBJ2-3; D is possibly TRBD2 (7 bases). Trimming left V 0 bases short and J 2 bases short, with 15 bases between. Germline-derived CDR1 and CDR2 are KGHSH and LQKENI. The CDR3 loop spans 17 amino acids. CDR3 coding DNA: TGTGCCAGCTCACCACCGCCCCGCGGGGGCTACACAGATACGCAGTATTTT. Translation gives CASSPPPRGGYTDTQYF.

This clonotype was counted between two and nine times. The CDR3 DNA reads TGTGCCAGCAGCACACCCGTAAACATTCAGTACTTC. It encodes CASSTPVNIQYF. This chain connects TRBV7-9 to TRBJ2-4; D remains ambiguous. Germline values: CDR1 SEHNR, CDR2 FQNEAQ (reference sequence). V lost 5 bases and J lost 6, with 8 bases in between. This CDR3 spans 12 amino acids.

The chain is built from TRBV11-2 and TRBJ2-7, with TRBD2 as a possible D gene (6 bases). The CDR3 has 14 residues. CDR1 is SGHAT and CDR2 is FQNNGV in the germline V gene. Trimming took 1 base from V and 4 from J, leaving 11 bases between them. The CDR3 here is CASSLGSSVYEQYF. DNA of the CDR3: TGTGCCAGCAGCTTAGGTTCTAGCGTTTACGAGCAGTACTTC.

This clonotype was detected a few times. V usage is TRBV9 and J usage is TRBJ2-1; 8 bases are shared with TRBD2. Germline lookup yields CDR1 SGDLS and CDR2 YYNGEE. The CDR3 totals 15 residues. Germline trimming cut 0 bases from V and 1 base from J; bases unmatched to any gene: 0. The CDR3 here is CASSVAGGSYNEQFF. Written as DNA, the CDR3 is TGTGCCAGCAGCGTAGCGGGGGGGTCCTACAATGAGCAGTTCTTC.